The 5 T cell receptor beta chains listed next were all sequenced from one sample in a study of T cells after yellow fever vaccination. One entry per CDR3 protein results from TCRdb running MiXCR on the 5' RACE reads. The data show 400,000 or so distinct CDR3 sequences, around 20% seen once. This specimen consisted of PBMCs, obtained before the yellow fever booster vaccination. The source of these receptors is a young man who received the YFV17D yellow fever vaccine.

The chain couples TRBV27 to TRBJ2-1; TRBD2 matches 8 bases. The CDR3 spans 16 residues. Trimming cost V 4 bases and J 6 bases; bases outside gene matches: 11. Germline CDR1 and CDR2: MNHEY and SMNVEV (reference sequence). The CDR3 reads CASSSRRLAGLNEQFF. The CDR3 DNA is TGTGCCAGCAGTTCCCGGCGTCTAGCGGGCCTCAATGAGCAGTTCTTC.

The table lists this clonotype with a few counts. The chain joins TRBV20-1 to TRBJ1-3; possible D gene TRBD1, 5 bases. V lost 3 bases and J lost 2, with 11 bases in between. The germline V gene encodes CDR1 DFQATT and CDR2 SNEGSKA (reference sequence). The CDR3 runs to 14 residues. In nucleotides, the CDR3 is TGCAGTGCTAGCCGCAGGGAGGCTGGAAACACCATATATTTT. Translation: CSASRREAGNTIYF.

V usage is TRBV15 and J usage is TRBJ1-2, with D possibly TRBD1 on 6 matching bases. The V gene lost 4 bases and the J gene lost 2 bases, with 8 bases spanning the gap. Germline V gives CDR1 LNHNV, CDR2 YYDKDF (reference sequence). The CDR3 loop spans 13 amino acids. The DNA of the CDR3 is TGTGCCACCAGCACAGGGGCGAACTATGGCTACACCTTC. Translation: CATSTGANYGYTF.

The V gene is TRBV7-6, the J gene TRBJ1-5; 9 nucleotides agree with TRBD1. The J segment lost 5 bases and the V segment lost 5 bases, leaving 4 bases of the junction unmatched. Per the germline V gene, CDR1 is SGHVS and CDR2 is FNYEAQ. This CDR3 is built from 14 residues. The CDR3 reads CASSRTGDDQPQHF. In nucleotides, the CDR3 is TGTGCCAGCAGCCGGACAGGGGATGATCAGCCCCAGCATTTT.

This clonotype was detected only a few times. V gene TRBV29-1 combines with J gene TRBJ2-2; 10 positions match TRBD1. Trimming took 4 bases from V and 7 from J; bases not matched to a gene: 3. Germline-derived CDR1 and CDR2 are SQVTM and ANQGSEA. The CDR3 spans 13 residues. In DNA, the CDR3 is TGCAGCGTTGTGGACAGGGGGTACGGGGAGCTGTTTTTT. Its protein product is CSVVDRGYGELFF.